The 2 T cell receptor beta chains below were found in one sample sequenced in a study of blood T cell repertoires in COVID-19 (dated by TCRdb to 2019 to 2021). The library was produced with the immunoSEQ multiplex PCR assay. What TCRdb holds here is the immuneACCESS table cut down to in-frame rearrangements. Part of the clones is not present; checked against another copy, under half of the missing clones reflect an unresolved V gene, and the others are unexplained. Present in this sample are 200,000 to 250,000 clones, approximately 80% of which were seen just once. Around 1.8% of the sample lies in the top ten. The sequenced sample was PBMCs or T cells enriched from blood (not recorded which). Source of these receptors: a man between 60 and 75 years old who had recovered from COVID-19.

CDR3 loop: CASSLVAQPNQPQHF. For the CDR3, the DNA is TGCGCCAGCAGCTTGGTGGCACAGCCCAATCAGCCCCAGCATTTT. The rearrangement links TRBV5-1 to TRBJ1-5; D is unclear. The germline gives CDR1 SGHRS, CDR2 YFSETQ. V was pared by 0 bases and J by 3 bases, with 10 bases between. CDR3 size: 15 residues.

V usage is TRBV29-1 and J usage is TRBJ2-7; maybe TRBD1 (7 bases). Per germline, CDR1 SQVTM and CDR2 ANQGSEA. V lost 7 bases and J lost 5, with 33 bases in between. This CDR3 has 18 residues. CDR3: CSAEDSPRVGTAGHEQYF. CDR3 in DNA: TGCAGCGCAGAGGACAGCCCCCGTGTGGGGACAGCGGGCCACGAGCAGTACTTC.